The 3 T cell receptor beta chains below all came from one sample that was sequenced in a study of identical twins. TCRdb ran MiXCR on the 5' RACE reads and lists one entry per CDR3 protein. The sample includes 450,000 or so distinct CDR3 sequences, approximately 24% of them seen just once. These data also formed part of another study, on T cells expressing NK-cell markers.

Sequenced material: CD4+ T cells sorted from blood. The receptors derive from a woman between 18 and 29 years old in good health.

The CDR3 DNA is TGTGCCAGCAGCTCTCGGCAGGGTGGTCCCTACGAGCAGTACTTC. Its translation: CASSSRQGGPYEQYF. This chain joins TRBV4-2 and TRBJ2-7, with a tentative D call TRBD1 (5 bases). Trimming cost V 5 bases and J 2 bases, with 16 bases left between them. The CDR3 extends over 15 amino acids. The V gene's germline CDR1 is LGHNA and CDR2 YNFKEQ.

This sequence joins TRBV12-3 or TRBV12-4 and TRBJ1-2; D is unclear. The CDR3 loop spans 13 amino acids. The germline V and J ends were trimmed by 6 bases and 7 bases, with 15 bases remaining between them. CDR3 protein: CASRTDGRGGYTF. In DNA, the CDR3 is TGTGCCAGCAGGACGGACGGGCGGGGTGGCTACACCTTC.

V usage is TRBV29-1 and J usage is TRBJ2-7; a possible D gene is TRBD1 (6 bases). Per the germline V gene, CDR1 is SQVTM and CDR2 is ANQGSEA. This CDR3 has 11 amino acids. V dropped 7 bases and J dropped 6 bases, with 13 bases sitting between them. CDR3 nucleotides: TGCAGCGCAGTGGGGGCAGGCGAGCAGTACTTC. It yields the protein CSAVGAGEQYF.